These T cell receptor beta chains were read from a single sample in a study of CD8 T cells in ankylosing spondylitis. TCRdb ran MiXCR on the 5' RACE reads and lists one entry per CDR3 protein. The data show approximately 550,000 distinct CDR3 sequences, roughly 13% seen once. Material: blood, either unsorted or a sorted T cell fraction (not recorded which). Every receptor here comes from a male donor with ankylosing spondylitis. Both conserved end residues are part of each CDR3. D genes are given only for firm matches. Clone size is given for some rows only: seen once, a few or many times, or a class if the clone is expanded.

J,V,size,D,CDR3,DNA
TRBJ2-1,TRBV2,NA,NA,CASYLGGSRSYNEQFF,TGTGCCAGCTACCTGGGGGGATCTCGCTCCTACAATGAGCAGTTCTTC
TRBJ2-6,TRBV5-1,few,NA,CASAGGNSGANVLTF,TGCGCCAGCGCTGGGGGGAACTCTGGGGCCAACGTCCTGACTTTC
TRBJ2-7,TRBV5-1,many,NA,CASSLDHYEQYF,TGCGCCAGCAGCTTGGACCACTACGAGCAGTACTTC
TRBJ2-7,TRBV11-2,many,NA,CASSFDGSSYEQYF,TGTGCCAGCAGCTTTGACGGGTCCTCCTACGAGCAGTACTTC
TRBJ2-2,TRBV7-2,many,NA,CASTPGGISGELFF,TGTGCCAGCACCCCCGGTGGAATATCCGGGGAGCTGTTTTTT
TRBJ2-1,TRBV11-3,NA,NA,CASSLTGQHNEQFF,TGTGCCAGCAGCTTAACGGGACAACACAATGAGCAGTTCTTC
TRBJ2-2,TRBV27,NA,NA,CASSFLREWRHTGELFF,TGTGCCAGCAGTTTTCTTCGGGAGTGGCGCCACACCGGGGAGCTGTTTTTT
TRBJ2-1,TRBV13,NA,NA,CASSSPTGPNEQFF,TGTGCCAGCAGTAGCCCGACAGGACCCAATGAGCAGTTCTTC
TRBJ1-5,TRBV7-8,many,NA,CASSPQRGRVQPQHF,TGTGCCAGCAGCCCCCAGAGGGGCCGGGTTCAGCCCCAGCATTTT
TRBJ1-4,TRBV27,few,TRBD1,CASSRSRTGYNEKLFF,TGTGCCAGCAGCCGGAGTCGGACAGGATATAATGAAAAACTGTTTTTT
TRBJ1-1,TRBV5-1,few,NA,CASSLQTENTEAFF,TGCGCCAGCAGCTTACAGACAGAGAACACTGAAGCTTTCTTT
TRBJ1-5,TRBV20-1,few,TRBD1,CSARDREVVQPQHF,TGCAGTGCTAGGGACAGGGAGGTTGTTCAGCCCCAGCATTTT
TRBJ2-5,TRBV3-1,NA,NA,CASITRGAETQYF,TGTGCCAGCATAACGAGGGGCGCGGAGACCCAGTACTTC
TRBJ2-5,TRBV20-1,few,NA,CSAQDPGARETQYF,TGCAGTGCCCAAGATCCTGGGGCGAGAGAGACCCAGTACTTC
TRBJ1-1,TRBV20-1,NA,TRBD1,CSAIVLTGMFAEAFF,TGCAGTGCCATCGTCCTGACAGGGATGTTCGCTGAAGCTTTCTTT
TRBJ1-1,TRBV15,many,NA,CATSRDLGGPEAFF,TGTGCCACCAGCAGAGATCTCGGGGGTCCTGAAGCTTTCTTT
TRBJ2-1,TRBV29-1,NA,TRBD2,CSVDGLAGDHEQFF,TGCAGCGTTGACGGACTAGCGGGAGATCATGAGCAGTTCTTC
TRBJ2-7,TRBV29-1,few,TRBD1,CSVEGGSGQDSEQYF,TGCAGCGTTGAAGGGGGATCGGGACAGGACTCTGAGCAGTACTTC
TRBJ1-2,TRBV11-2,few,NA,CASSLEPESGYTF,TGTGCCAGCAGCTTAGAACCTGAGAGTGGCTACACCTTC
TRBJ2-1,TRBV4-1,NA,NA,CASSQRRESTYNEQFF,TGCGCCAGCAGCCAGCGCCGGGAGAGCACCTACAATGAGCAGTTCTTC
TRBJ1-1,TRBV11-2,few,NA,CASSLAGRINTEAFF,TGTGCCAGCAGCTTAGCGGGCAGAATTAACACTGAAGCTTTCTTT
TRBJ2-3,TRBV18,many,NA,CASSLTRGSTDTQYF,TGTGCCAGCTCACTGACCCGGGGGAGCACAGATACGCAGTATTTT
TRBJ2-5,TRBV5-6,few,TRBD1,CASITLTGNQETQYF,TGTGCCAGCATCACTTTGACAGGGAACCAAGAGACCCAGTACTTC
TRBJ2-3,TRBV10-1,many,NA,CASSGGRDGTDTQYF,TGCGCCAGCAGCGGAGGCAGGGATGGCACAGATACGCAGTATTTT
TRBJ2-7,TRBV3-1,many,TRBD2,CASSHGLGGEEQYF,TGTGCCAGCAGCCACGGACTAGGAGGGGAAGAGCAGTACTTC